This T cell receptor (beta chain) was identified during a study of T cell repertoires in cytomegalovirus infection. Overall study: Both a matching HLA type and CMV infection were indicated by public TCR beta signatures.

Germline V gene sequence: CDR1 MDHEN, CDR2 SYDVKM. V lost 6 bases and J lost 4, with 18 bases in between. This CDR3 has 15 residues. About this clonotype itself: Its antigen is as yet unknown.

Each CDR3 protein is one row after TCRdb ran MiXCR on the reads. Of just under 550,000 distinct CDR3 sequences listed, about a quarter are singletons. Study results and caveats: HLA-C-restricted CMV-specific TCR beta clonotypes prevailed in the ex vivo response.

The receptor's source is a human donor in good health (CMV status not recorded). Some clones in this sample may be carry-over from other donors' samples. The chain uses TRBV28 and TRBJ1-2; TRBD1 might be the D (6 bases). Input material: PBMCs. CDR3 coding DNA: TGTGCCAGCAGACCCGGGACACGGAGACTCTATGGCTACACCTTC. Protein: CASRPGTRRLYGYTF.